Shown below are 9 T cell receptor beta chains from a single sample sequenced in a study of OX40 agonist ivuxolimab in advanced cancers. Measured with immunoSEQ multiplex PCR; TCRdb has only the in-frame clones, and not every one. The repertoire has over 60,000 clones, around 84% of them found once; the top ten carry roughly 3.9%. The sample here was CD4+ or CD8+ T cells sorted from blood, taken in a trial of the OX40 agonist ivuxolimab. The receptors originated from an adult with an advanced solid tumor such as melanoma, head and neck, liver or kidney cancer.

This clone showed up just a few times. The chain recombines TRBV19 with TRBJ2-7, with TRBD2 matching 8 bases. The CDR3 has 13 residues. From germline, CDR1 is LNHDA and CDR2 SQIVND (reference sequence). Trimming took 6 bases from V and 3 from J; bases not matched to a gene: 4. For the CDR3, the DNA is TGTGCCAGTAGCCGCGGGGGGTTCTACGAGCAGTACTTC. Translating gives CASSRGGFYEQYF.

The chain employs TRBV10-3 and TRBJ1-1; D gene unclear. The CDR3 is made up of 12 amino acids. From germline, CDR1 is ENHRY and CDR2 SYGVKD. V was pared by 7 bases and J by 0 bases, with 6 bases between. This CDR3 reads CAIISVNTEAFF. In nucleotides, the CDR3 is TGTGCCATCATATCCGTGAACACTGAAGCTTTCTTT.

On this clone: Within the sample, other DNA sequences also encode this same CDR3. The chain recombines TRBV5-1 with TRBJ2-5, with 14 bases that match TRBD2. The CDR3 is 16 residues long. The germline CDR1 and CDR2 sequences are SGHRS and YFSETQ. V shed 4 bases, J shed 3 bases, and the junction held 5 bases outside the gene matches. The CDR3 sequence is CASSPGTSGGKETQYF. In DNA, the CDR3 is TGCGCCAGCAGCCCAGGGACTAGCGGGGGAAAAGAGACCCAGTACTTC.

This sequence joins TRBV27 and TRBJ2-7; D is unclear. Per germline, CDR1 MNHEY and CDR2 SMNVEV (reference sequence). Trimming stripped 8 bases from V and 2 bases from J, with 10 bases between. The CDR3 has 12 amino acids. CDR3 nucleotides: TGTGCCAGCGCGAAGCTACCCTACGAGCAGTACTTC. It specifies CASAKLPYEQYF.

On this clone: Other DNA sequences from this sample encode an identical CDR3 as well. J is TRBJ2-6 and V is TRBV7-3; a weak D match, TRBD1 (5 bases). Per the germline V gene, CDR1 is SGHTA and CDR2 is FQGTGA. This CDR3 spans 15 amino acids. V was cut by 4 bases and J by 0 bases, with 7 bases left in between. CDR3 in amino acids: CASSYQGSGANVLTF. Here the CDR3 DNA reads TGTGCCAGCAGCTACCAGGGCTCTGGGGCCAACGTCCTGACTTTC.

The DNA of the CDR3 is TGTGCCAGCAGCTTATACAGGGGGCTAATCACAGATACGCAGTATTTT. Its protein is CASSLYRGLITDTQYF. The chain recombines TRBV7-2 with TRBJ2-3; 9 positions agree with TRBD1. Germline lookup yields CDR1 SGHTA and CDR2 FQGNSA. V lost 2 bases to trimming and J lost 2 bases; unmatched junction nucleotides: 5. CDR3 length: 16 amino acids. Full variable domain (outside the CDR3, taken from reference TRBV7-2 and TRBJ2-3): GAGVSQSPSNKVTEKGKDVELRCDPISGHTALYWYRQSLGQGLEFLIYFQGNSAPDKSGLPSDRFSAERTGGSVSTLTIQRTQQEDSAVYLCASSLYRGLITDTQYFGPGTRLTVL.

As DNA, the CDR3 is TGTGCCAGCAGCGAGGGACAGCTTGGTCAGCCCCAGCATTTT. Translating it yields CASSEGQLGQPQHF. This chain connects TRBV7-3 to TRBJ1-5; 7 positions match TRBD1. Germline CDR1 is SGHTA and CDR2 is FQGTGA. The length of the CDR3 is 14 residues. The V and J ends lost 5 bases and 6 bases, in that order; junction bases with no gene match: 7.

Concerning this clone: The identical CDR3 is also encoded by other nucleotide sequences in the sample. This chain joins TRBV7-9 and TRBJ1-1, with D uncertain. Deletions cut 2 bases from V and 2 bases from J, with 3 bases between. Germline lookup yields CDR1 SEHNR and CDR2 FQNEAQ (reference sequence). The CDR3 is made up of 12 amino acids. CDR3 region: CASSLTNTEAFF. DNA of the CDR3: TGTGCCAGCAGCTTAACAAACACTGAAGCTTTCTTT.

The V call is TRBV5-1, the J call TRBJ2-5; D is unclear. The CDR3 is made up of 12 amino acids. Germline-derived CDR1 and CDR2 are SGHRS and YFSETQ. V lost 0 bases to trimming and J lost 13 bases, with 13 bases between them. The CDR3 bases are TGCGCCAGCAGCTTGGGCCCCCCTGTGCGGTACTTC. This codes for CASSLGPPVRYF.